The 10 T cell receptor beta chains below all came from one sample that was sequenced in a study of blood T cells in healthy people across ages. The authors ran a second PCR of about 6 to 11 cycles using a sample-barcoded 5' primer and a J-beta primer mix. TCRdb re-called the 5' RACE reads with MiXCR, one entry per CDR3 protein. The sample lists 600,000 to 650,000 distinct CDR3 sequences, roughly 53% seen once, with over 30% in the top ten. The sample taken for sequencing was blood. These receptors came from a man in his sixties in good health.

This chain links TRBV2 with TRBJ1-1, with D possibly matching TRBD1 (5 bases). V dropped 6 bases and J dropped 1 base, with 12 bases sitting between them. The CDR3 is made up of 14 amino acids. Per germline, CDR1 SNHLY and CDR2 FYNNEI. The CDR3 nucleotides read TGTGCCAGCAGGGCAGGGTTCTGGAACACTGAAGCTTTCTTT. This gives the protein CASRAGFWNTEAFF. Full variable domain (rest looked up from reference TRBV2 and TRBJ1-1): EPEVTQTPSHQVTQMGQEVILRCVPISNHLYFYWYRQILGQKVEFLVSFYNNEISEKSEIFDDQFSVERPDGSNFTLKIRSTKLEDSAMYFCASRAGFWNTEAFFGQGTRLTVV.

A note on this clonotype: A much larger clone is a single base away; this may be a read error. V and J are TRBV9 and TRBJ2-6, with D hard to call. This CDR3 comprises 15 residues. Germline CDR1 and CDR2: SGDLS and YYNGEE. Trimming stripped 0 bases from V and 0 bases from J, with 4 bases between. The CDR3 DNA reads TGTGCCAGCAGCGTAGCGAGCTCTGGGGCCAACGTCCTGACTTTC. Amino acid sequence: CASSVASSGANVLTF.

In its sample, this clonotype was seen a few times. The chain combines TRBV20-1 with TRBJ2-7, with unresolved D. Germline V CDR1 and CDR2: DFQATT, SNEGSKA (reference sequence). The germline V and J ends were trimmed by 0 bases and 4 bases, with 13 bases remaining between them. This CDR3 region has 14 residues. This chain's CDR3 is CSARDPRHSYEQYF. The CDR3 DNA reads as TGCAGTGCTAGAGATCCCCGACATTCGTACGAGCAGTACTTC.

This rearrangement joins TRBV3-1 to TRBJ2-5, with D maybe TRBD1 (6 bases). There are 14 residues in the CDR3. Trimming took 4 bases from V and 11 from J, leaving 20 bases between them. Germline CDR1 reads LGHDT; CDR2 reads YNNKEL (reference sequence). CDR3 in DNA: TGTGCCAGCAGCCCCCGAGGGGGTCGGAATGAGCAGTACTTC. Encoded protein: CASSPRGGRNEQYF.

The chain joins TRBV5-6 to TRBJ1-4, with a possible D match to TRBD1 (5 bases). Trimming cost V 1 base and J 6 bases, with 16 bases left between them. Germline CDR1 reads SGHDT; CDR2 reads YYEEEE. The CDR3 length is 16 residues. The CDR3 region is CASSLRSGWSDEKLFF. The CDR3 region has the DNA TGTGCCAGCAGCTTGCGGTCAGGGTGGAGCGATGAAAAACTGTTTTTT.

The gene calls are TRBV10-2 and TRBJ1-1; 10 bases align to TRBD1. CDR3 length: 14 residues. Per germline, CDR1 WSHSY and CDR2 SAAADI. The trim removed 4 bases at V and 4 bases at J, leaving 3 bases unmatched. CDR3 nucleotide sequence: TGCGCCAGCAGTGGGGACAGGGGAGGCACTGAAGCTTTCTTT. It translates to CASSGDRGGTEAFF.

This clonotype has ten or more counts. V usage is TRBV4-2 and J usage is TRBJ2-4; TRBD2 matches at 9 bases. The germline CDR1 and CDR2 sequences are LGHNA and YNFKEQ. CDR3 length equals 16 residues. The J segment lost 11 bases and the V segment lost 4 bases, leaving 15 bases of the junction unmatched. The CDR3: CASSPGGGGDRVVQYF. The CDR3 DNA reads as TGTGCCAGCAGCCCCGGCGGCGGGGGGGACCGAGTTGTTCAGTACTTC.

The chain couples TRBV20-1 to TRBJ1-2; D gene uncertain. CDR1 DFQATT and CDR2 SNEGSKA come from the germline V gene (reference sequence). CDR3 length: 13 amino acids. V was clipped by 3 bases and J by 7 bases, with 15 bases between them. CDR3 amino acids: CSARLWSQAGYTF. The CDR3 DNA is TGCAGTGCTAGGCTGTGGAGTCAGGCTGGCTACACCTTC.

This clonotype came up a few times. The gene calls are TRBV24-1 and TRBJ1-2, with a possible D match to TRBD1 (5 bases). The CDR3 is 12 residues long. Deletions cut 4 bases from V and 5 bases from J, with 7 bases between. The germline CDR1 and CDR2 sequences are KGHDR and SFDVKD. CDR3 protein: CATSDAGYGYTF. In DNA, the CDR3 is TGTGCCACCAGTGACGCAGGGTATGGCTACACCTTC.

V usage is TRBV18 and J usage is TRBJ2-1; TRBD2 aligns across 7 bases. Germline V gene sequence: CDR1 KGHSH, CDR2 LQKENI. V shed 0 bases, J shed 7 bases, and the junction held 9 bases outside the gene matches. This CDR3 has 16 amino acids. CDR3 amino acids: CASSPPASGAGNEQFF. The CDR3 DNA sequence: TGTGCCAGCTCACCACCAGCCAGCGGGGCGGGGAATGAGCAGTTCTTC.